The 2 T cell receptor beta chains given below trace back to one sample, sequenced in a study of OX40 agonist ivuxolimab in advanced cancers. Generated by immunoSEQ multiplex PCR, the TCRdb table keeps only in-frame clones and is missing some. This table has 65,000 to 85,000 clones, around four fifths appearing once. The specimen comprised CD4+ or CD8+ T cells sorted from blood, sampled in a trial of the OX40 agonist ivuxolimab. The source of these receptors is an adult with an advanced solid tumor such as melanoma, head and neck, liver or kidney cancer.

The chain joins TRBV5-1 to TRBJ2-7, with 10 nucleotides matching TRBD1. The CDR3 is made up of 15 amino acids. Per the germline V gene, CDR1 is SGHRS and CDR2 is YFSETQ. Unmatched junction bases numbered 9, after V lost 6 bases and J lost 3 bases. The CDR3 sequence: CASKEEGQGYYEQYF. Written as DNA, the CDR3 is TGCGCCAGCAAGGAAGAGGGACAGGGGTACTACGAGCAGTACTTC.

The rearrangement joins TRBV5-8 to TRBJ1-1; no reliable D call. Looked up from germline, CDR1 is SGHTS and CDR2 is YDEGEE. V dropped 5 bases and J dropped 5 bases, with 4 bases sitting between them. This CDR3 has 10 amino acids. In nucleotides, the CDR3 is TGTGCCAGCAGTAGGACTGAAGCTTTCTTT. This sequence encodes CASSRTEAFF. The variable domain in full, completed from reference TRBV5-8 and TRBJ1-1, reads EAGVTQSPTHLIKTRGQQATLRCSPISGHTSVYWYQQALGLGLQFLLWYDEGEERNRGNFPPRFSGRQFPNYSSELNVNALELEDSALYLCASSRTEAFFGQGTRLTVV.